The 27 T cell receptor beta chains below all came from one sample that was sequenced in a study of early T cells in non-severe SARS-CoV-2 infection. One entry per CDR3 protein, called by TCRdb with MiXCR from the 5' RACE reads. In the table there are some 57,000 distinct CDR3 sequences, approximately 10% of which are singletons. The sequencing used whole blood, collected at baseline. The receptors derive from an adult who was a healthcare worker with PCR-confirmed SARS-CoV-2 infection or an uninfected control (not recorded which).

This clonotype has ten or more counts. The chain joins TRBV12-3 or TRBV12-4 to TRBJ2-3, with 10 bases lining up with TRBD2. The CDR3 extends over 14 amino acids. The V gene end was trimmed by 5 bases and the J gene end by 6 bases; junction bases not matched to a gene: 5. The CDR3 DNA is TGTGCCAGCAGTGTCTTTAGCGGGGGGGATACGCAGTATTTT. It yields the protein CASSVFSGGDTQYF.

This clonotype was counted ten times or more. This chain connects TRBV6-6 to TRBJ2-7; either TRBD1 or TRBD2 may fit D (5 bases each). The CDR3 has 16 amino acids. In germline, CDR1 is MNHNY, CDR2 SVGAGI (reference sequence). The V end was cut by 6 bases, the J end by 3 bases, with 21 bases between. The CDR3 sequence is CASSRTRGDRGYEQYF. The CDR3 DNA is TGTGCCAGCAGCCGTACACGAGGGGACCGGGGCTACGAGCAGTACTTC.

This clonotype appeared a few times. The chain links TRBV7-9 to TRBJ2-1, with a possible D match to TRBD2 (6 bases). The CDR3 consists of 13 residues. Germline CDR1 is SEHNR and CDR2 is FQNEAQ (reference sequence). V was cut by 5 bases and J by 13 bases, with 18 bases left in between. The DNA for the CDR3 is TGTGCCAGCAGCACAAATCCGGCGGGGCCCCAGTTCTTC. Protein: CASSTNPAGPQFF.

V and J are TRBV7-9 and TRBJ2-7; no clear D gene. The CDR3 runs to 12 residues. Germline V lookup: CDR1 SEHNR, CDR2 FQNEAQ (reference sequence). The V end lost 5 bases, the J end lost 4 bases, and 9 bases lay between the germline ends. CDR3: CASSDGAYEQYF. CDR3 nucleotides: TGTGCCAGCAGCGACGGAGCTTACGAGCAGTACTTC.

This clonotype was seen a handful of times. The chain employs TRBV29-1 and TRBJ2-5, with 9 nucleotides matching TRBD1. The trim removed 7 bases at V and 5 bases at J, leaving 8 bases unmatched. The CDR3 runs to 13 residues. CDR1 is SQVTM, CDR2 ANQGSEA, per germline. Here the CDR3 DNA reads TGCAGCGCAATACAGGGGGCTGGTGAGACCCAGTACTTC. It yields the protein CSAIQGAGETQYF.

This clonotype was seen more than once but under ten times. The CDR3 DNA follows: TGTGCCAGCAGCTTGGGGGCGAAGAACGAGCAGTACTTC. Its protein product is CASSLGAKNEQYF. The chain joins TRBV13 to TRBJ2-7, with a tentative D call TRBD1 (6 bases). Germline CDR1 reads PRHDT; CDR2 reads FYEKMQ (reference sequence). V shed 3 bases and J shed 5 bases, with 11 bases lying between them. This CDR3 is 13 amino acids long.

This clonotype has ten or more counts. The chain joins TRBV5-1 to TRBJ2-3; D not resolved. The germline V and J ends were trimmed by 4 bases and 5 bases, with 17 bases remaining between them. The CDR3 extends over 15 amino acids. Germline V gene lookup returns CDR1 SGHRS and CDR2 YFSETQ. The CDR3 nucleotides read TGCGCCAGCAGCCGCCAGTCAGGAGCCGGAGATACGCAGTATTTT. Translated: CASSRQSGAGDTQYF.

V usage is TRBV2 and J usage is TRBJ2-3; TRBD2 aligns across 7 bases. The CDR3 runs 15 residues. Trimming removed 4 bases from V and 2 bases from J; junction bases left unmatched: 6. CDR1 is SNHLY, CDR2 FYNNEI, per germline. The CDR3 is CASSGAGEYTDTQYF. DNA of the CDR3: TGTGCCAGCAGTGGCGCGGGAGAGTACACAGATACGCAGTATTTT.

A few counts support this clonotype. The J gene is TRBJ2-1, the V gene TRBV19, with 10 nucleotides matching TRBD2. V trimming: 8 bases; J trimming: 0 bases; junction bases outside the gene matches: 1. Per germline, CDR1 LNHDA and CDR2 SQIVND (reference sequence). The CDR3 totals 14 residues. The CDR3: CASSSGSSYNEQFF. The CDR3 bases are TGTGCCAGTTCTAGCGGGAGCTCCTACAATGAGCAGTTCTTC.

This clonotype appeared a few times. This chain uses TRBV27 with TRBJ1-1; unclear D gene. CDR1 is MNHEY, CDR2 SMNVEV, per germline (reference sequence). V gave up 3 bases and J gave up 4 bases, with 9 bases separating them. The CDR3 extends over 13 amino acids. This CDR3 reads CASSLSGVTEAFF. CDR3 bases: TGTGCCAGCAGTTTGTCCGGAGTCACTGAAGCTTTCTTT.

This clonotype was counted a few times. For the CDR3, the DNA is TGTGCCAGCTCACTCGGGACAGGGTCTTATGCTTTCTTT. This gives the protein CASSLGTGSYAFF. This sequence joins TRBV18 and TRBJ1-1, with 9 bases aligning to TRBD1. With V trimmed by 4 bases and J by 11 bases, 8 bases remained unmatched. The length of the CDR3 is 13 residues. Per the germline V gene, CDR1 is KGHSH and CDR2 is LQKENI.

This clonotype was seen only a few times. The chain links TRBV28 to TRBJ2-5, with 7 bases lining up with TRBD1. The CDR3 length is 13 residues. Germline trimming cut 6 bases from V and 2 bases from J; bases unmatched to any gene: 3. The V gene's germline CDR1 is MDHEN and CDR2 SYDVKM. The CDR3 nucleotides read TGTGCCAGCAGGGTGGACAGGCAAGAGACCCAGTACTTC. Translating it yields CASRVDRQETQYF.

This clonotype was observed a handful of times. The V and J genes are TRBV2 and TRBJ2-7; possibly TRBD1 for D (5 bases). V was clipped by 11 bases and J by 0 bases, with 17 bases between them. The CDR3 contains 14 residues. Germline CDR1 is SNHLY and CDR2 is FYNNEI. DNA of the CDR3: TGTGCCGCAAGGGGAAACGCGGACTCCTACGAGCAGTACTTC. It translates to CAARGNADSYEQYF.

This clonotype occurred many times. CDR3 residues: CATASVYNEQFF. The CDR3 nucleotides read TGTGCCACCGCCTCCGTCTACAATGAGCAGTTCTTC. The chain has TRBV2 and TRBJ2-1, with no clear D. Trimming shortened V by 10 bases and J by 3 bases, and 10 bases separated the two germline ends. The germline gives CDR1 SNHLY, CDR2 FYNNEI. This CDR3 has 12 amino acids.

This chain uses TRBV11-1 with TRBJ2-1, with D possibly matching TRBD1 (8 bases). Trimming removed 5 bases at V and 4 bases at J, with 15 bases between. The CDR3 sequence is 15 residues long. CDR1 SGHAT and CDR2 FQDESV come from the germline V gene (reference sequence). The CDR3 here is CASSLDRGGYNEQFF. CDR3 DNA: TGTGCCAGCAGCCTAGACAGGGGAGGGTACAATGAGCAGTTCTTC.

This clonotype showed up many times. The CDR3 reads CASIKTPGQGARTEAFF. The CDR3 DNA is TGTGCCAGCATTAAAACTCCGGGACAGGGGGCGCGTACTGAAGCTTTCTTT. The chain has TRBV6-1 and TRBJ1-1, with 12 bases matching TRBD1. Trimming removed 7 bases from V and 5 bases from J; junction bases left unmatched: 14. From germline, CDR1 is MNHNS and CDR2 SASEGT. The CDR3 totals 17 residues.

This clonotype is medium-sized (0.01 to 0.1%) in the sample. This chain joins TRBV7-8 and TRBJ1-1; maybe TRBD1 (5 bases). V lost 3 bases to trimming and J lost 4 bases, with 9 bases between them. The germline V gene encodes CDR1 SGHVS and CDR2 FQNEAQ. This CDR3 region has 13 residues. The DNA of the CDR3 is TGTGCCAGCAGCTTGGCAGGGATCACTGAAGCTTTCTTT. Translation: CASSLAGITEAFF.

This clonotype appeared many times. V is TRBV11-2 and J is TRBJ2-7; D is undetermined. Germline V gene data show CDR1 as SGHAT and CDR2 as FQNNGV. The length of the CDR3 is 14 residues. Trimming stripped 5 bases from V and 3 bases from J, with 14 bases between. The chain's CDR3 is CASSPSPDGYEQYF. CDR3 coding DNA: TGTGCCAGCAGCCCGAGCCCCGACGGCTACGAGCAGTACTTC.

This clonotype was counted many times. The V and J genes are TRBV24-1 and TRBJ2-1; 8 nucleotides line up with TRBD1. V lost 2 bases and J lost 9; bases outside the gene matches: 8. The CDR3 is 15 amino acids. Germline CDR1 is KGHDR and CDR2 is SFDVKD. The DNA for the CDR3 is TGTGCCACCAGTGATTCGTGGTCAGGGGGCAGTGAGCAGTTCTTC. Protein sequence: CATSDSWSGGSEQFF.

This clonotype was recorded a few times. The chain is built from TRBV12-3 or TRBV12-4 and TRBJ1-5, with D maybe TRBD1 (5 bases). V was shortened by 3 bases and J by 6 bases, with 9 bases between the two germline ends. There are 13 residues in the CDR3. CDR3 DNA: TGTGCCAGCAGTTTCGGGGGTGCTCAGCCCCAGCATTTT. Translating gives CASSFGGAQPQHF.

This clonotype was observed a few times. The chain has TRBV2 and TRBJ2-3; TRBD2 agrees at 12 bases. With V trimmed by 7 bases and J by 5 bases, 7 bases remained unmatched. Germline loops: CDR1 SNHLY, CDR2 FYNNEI. The CDR3 covers 15 residues. Here the CDR3 reads CASILAGGPGDTQYF. CDR3 nucleotide sequence: TGTGCCAGCATCCTAGCGGGGGGGCCTGGAGATACGCAGTATTTT.

This clonotype was observed a handful of times. The gene calls are TRBV5-1 and TRBJ1-3; D gene ambiguous. The CDR3 is 16 residues long. Trimming removed 1 base from V and 0 bases from J, with 11 bases in between. Germline V gives CDR1 SGHRS, CDR2 YFSETQ. The chain's CDR3 is CASSLTAMLSGNTIYF. CDR3 DNA sequence: TGCGCCAGCAGCTTGACAGCGATGCTCTCTGGAAACACCATATATTTT.

The table lists this clonotype with a few counts. V is TRBV5-4 and J is TRBJ2-7; no reliable D call. V was trimmed by 0 bases and J by 2 bases, leaving 9 bases between them. Germline CDR1 is SGHNT and CDR2 is YYREEE (reference sequence). This CDR3 is built from 14 residues. CDR3 sequence reads: CASSLGVSTYEQYF. CDR3 bases: TGTGCCAGCAGCTTGGGGGTCTCGACCTACGAGCAGTACTTC. Supplemented by reference TRBV5-4 and TRBJ2-7, the full variable domain reads ETGVTQSPTHLIKTRGQQVTLRCSSQSGHNTVSWYQQALGQGPQFIFQYYREEENGRGNFPPRFSGLQFPNYSSELNVNALELDDSALYLCASSLGVSTYEQYFGPGTRLTVT.

V and J are TRBV6-6 and TRBJ2-3; 8 nucleotides match TRBD2. The CDR3 length is 16 residues. Per the germline V gene, CDR1 is MNHNY and CDR2 is SVGAGI (reference sequence). The junction had 4 bases not matched to a gene; V was cut back by 2 bases and J by 0 bases. This CDR3 reads CASSYGAGVSTDTQYF. The CDR3 DNA sequence: TGTGCCAGCAGTTACGGAGCGGGGGTTAGCACAGATACGCAGTATTTT.

There are a few counts of this clonotype. The chain links TRBV12-3 or TRBV12-4 to TRBJ2-5; TRBD2 might be the D (7 bases). With 4 bases removed from V and 2 bases from J, the gap between germline ends came to 20 bases. The CDR3 sequence is 17 residues long. The CDR3 reads CASSYGGGATAQETQYF. The DNA of the CDR3 is TGTGCCAGCAGTTATGGGGGGGGCGCGACTGCTCAAGAGACCCAGTACTTC.

Many counts were recorded for this clonotype. The chain has TRBV20-1 and TRBJ2-4, with D uncertain. Germline CDR1 is DFQATT and CDR2 is SNEGSKA (reference sequence). The CDR3 spans 14 residues. Trimming left V 5 bases short and J 0 bases short, with 11 bases between. DNA for the CDR3: TGCAGTGCTTCCGACTCGCCAGCCAAAAACATTCAGTACTTC. Its translation: CSASDSPAKNIQYF.

This clonotype has only a few counts. The gene calls are TRBV28 and TRBJ2-7, with a possible D match to TRBD1 (9 bases). Trimming shortened V by 9 bases and J by 2 bases, and 17 bases separated the two germline ends. This CDR3 has 14 residues. The V gene's germline CDR1 is MDHEN and CDR2 SYDVKM. The CDR3, as DNA: TGTGCCAGTATCGGGGGGGACAGGGCCTACGAGCAGTACTTC. Amino acids: CASIGGDRAYEQYF.